A selection of T cell receptor beta chains follows, all from one sample in a study of regulatory T cells in long-lasting Graves disease. A single record per CDR3 protein comes from TCRdb applying MiXCR to the multiplex PCR reads. The data show 700,000 or so distinct CDR3 sequences, 30% seen once. The source was peripheral blood mononuclear cells (PBMCs), collected when the disease was refractory, from a patient treated with antithyroid drugs. The receptors derive from a female donor with Graves disease. Each CDR3 is given with its conserved first and last residue. Fields, in order: J gene, V gene, clone size, D gene, CDR3 protein, CDR3 DNA. D genes are given only for firm matches. The listing skips clone size in some rows; elsewhere it reads once, few, many or a size class.

>TRBJ2-5|TRBV2|-|-
CASSLDLGQQETQYF
TGTGCCAGCAGCTTAGACCTGGGCCAGCAAGAGACCCAGTACTTC
>TRBJ1-5|TRBV20-1|once|TRBD1
CSALTDRGSYRHQPQHF
TGCAGTGCTTTAACGGACAGGGGCAGTTATCGGCATCAGCCCCAGCATTTT
>TRBJ1-4|TRBV19|-|-
CASSTYRETNEKLFF
TGTGCCAGTAGTACCTACAGGGAAACTAATGAAAAACTGTTTTTT
>TRBJ1-5|TRBV20-1|-|-
CSASWDSRGRQPQHF
TGCAGTGCTAGTTGGGACTCCCGGGGGCGTCAGCCCCAGCATTTT
>TRBJ2-7|TRBV20-1|few|TRBD2
CSARLAGGPYEQYF
TGCAGTGCGAGACTAGCGGGAGGGCCCTACGAGCAGTACTTC
>TRBJ1-6|TRBV6-1|few|-
CASSPGPVSPLHF
TGTGCCAGCAGCCCGGGACCGGTCTCACCCCTCCACTTT
>TRBJ1-1|TRBV11-2|-|-
CASTLVEEAFF
TGTGCCAGCACCTTAGTAGAAGAAGCTTTCTTT
>TRBJ1-3|TRBV5-1|-|-
CASSLAPGPVGNTIYF
TGTGCCAGCAGCTTGGCCCCAGGGCCTGTAGGAAACACCATATATTTT
>TRBJ2-7|TRBV11-2|-|TRBD2
CASTLGLASSYEQYF
TGTGCCAGCACCCTGGGACTAGCGAGCTCCTACGAGCAGTACTTC
>TRBJ2-7|TRBV28|-|-
CASSLGSSRVLSSEQYF
TGTGCCAGCAGTTTAGGGTCGTCTCGTGTGCTATCTAGCGAGCAGTACTTC
>TRBJ1-2|TRBV6-5|-|-
CAGSYVTETLDYGYTF
TGTGCCGGCAGTTACGTGACAGAGACGCTAGACTATGGCTACACCTTC
>TRBJ1-1|TRBV3-1|-|-
CASSQPRRSTEAFF
TGTGCCAGCAGCCAACCGAGACGGTCCACTGAAGCTTTCTTT
>TRBJ1-1|TRBV30|-|-
CAWSVQGMQAPFF
TGTGCCTGGAGTGTACAGGGTATGCAGGCACCTTTCTTT
>TRBJ1-1|TRBV14|-|-
CASSQVAKGAEAFF
TGTGCCAGCAGCCAAGTGGCAAAGGGGGCTGAAGCTTTCTTT
>TRBJ1-1|TRBV2|-|-
CASSADGEAFF
TGTGCCAGCAGTGCTGACGGTGAAGCTTTCTTT
>TRBJ2-1|TRBV9|-|-
CASSRSGTPLNNEQFF
TGTGCCAGCAGCCGATCCGGGACCCCGCTAAACAATGAGCAGTTCTTC
>TRBJ2-7|TRBV20-1|-|TRBD1
CSAAGTGYAEQYF
TGCAGTGCCGCCGGGACAGGGTACGCCGAGCAGTACTTC
>TRBJ1-2|TRBV6-5|few|TRBD1
CASSSGQGLNYGYTF
TGTGCCAGCAGTTCGGGACAGGGGTTAAACTATGGCTACACCTTC
>TRBJ1-5|TRBV7-2|many|-
CASSLDLQPQHF
TGTGCCAGCAGCTTAGATCTTCAGCCCCAGCATTTT
>TRBJ2-2|TRBV5-1|few|TRBD2
CASRLAGSLNTGELFF
TGCGCCAGCAGGCTAGCGGGATCCCTCAACACCGGGGAGCTGTTTTTT
>TRBJ2-7|TRBV6-1|few|TRBD1
CASRIRDRAYEQYF
TGTGCCAGCAGGATCCGGGACAGAGCCTACGAGCAGTACTTC
>TRBJ2-5|TRBV18|-|TRBD2
CASSPLASGRRETQYF
TGTGCCAGCTCACCCTTGGCTAGCGGGAGAAGGGAGACCCAGTACTTC
>TRBJ2-7|TRBV28|-|TRBD2
CASSDTSGRLHEQYF
TGTGCCAGCAGCGATACTAGCGGGAGGCTTCACGAGCAGTACTTC
>TRBJ1-2|TRBV28|few|-
CASTFTLVNGYTF
TGTGCCAGCACCTTCACCCTCGTAAATGGCTACACCTTC
>TRBJ2-7|TRBV30|-|TRBD1
CAWSDWTGSAEQYF
TGTGCCTGGAGTGACTGGACAGGGTCGGCCGAGCAGTACTTC
>TRBJ1-2|TRBV6-2/TRBV6-3|few|-
CASSFPTVHEGGYTF
TGTGCCAGCAGTTTCCCGACCGTCCACGAGGGAGGCTACACCTTC
>TRBJ1-6|TRBV5-1|-|-
CASSPENRENSPLHF
TGCGCCAGCAGCCCTGAAAACAGGGAGAATTCACCCCTCCACTTT
>TRBJ2-7|TRBV9|few|TRBD2
CASSVEGLDFSYEQYF
TGTGCCAGCAGCGTAGAGGGACTAGATTTTTCCTACGAGCAGTACTTC
>TRBJ1-2|TRBV12-3/TRBV12-4|many|-
CASSWGNGYTF
TGTGCCAGCAGTTGGGGAAATGGCTACACCTTC
>TRBJ2-7|TRBV10-3|-|TRBD1
CAITTGQGYEQYF
TGTGCCATCACTACTGGACAGGGCTACGAGCAGTACTTC
>TRBJ2-7|TRBV12-5|few|-
CASGSGQYEQYF
TGTGCTAGTGGTTCGGGACAATACGAGCAGTACTTC
>TRBJ2-5|TRBV20-1|-|TRBD2
CSAKRGVSSHQTQYF
TGCAGTGCTAAGCGGGGGGTCAGCTCTCATCAGACCCAGTACTTC
>TRBJ2-7|TRBV27|-|TRBD1
CASSLRGQAAYEQYF
TGTGCCAGCAGTTTAAGGGGGCAGGCGGCCTACGAGCAGTACTTC
>TRBJ1-2|TRBV6-1|many|-
CASSTDGRPTF
TGTGCCAGCAGTACCGACGGTAGGCCCACCTTC
>TRBJ2-5|TRBV20-1|once|-
CSARGDRNQETQYF
TGCAGTGCTAGAGGAGACAGAAACCAAGAGACCCAGTACTTC
>TRBJ1-6|TRBV2|few|-
CASMARMNSPLHF
TGTGCCAGCATGGCGAGAATGAATTCACCCCTCCACTTT
>TRBJ1-2|TRBV5-5|-|-
CASKTGQANYGYTF
TGTGCCAGCAAAACCGGACAAGCTAACTATGGCTACACCTTC
>TRBJ2-3|TRBV29-1|-|-
CSVIRRGGTDTQYF
TGCAGCGTTATTCGCAGGGGAGGTACAGATACGCAGTATTTT
>TRBJ1-2|TRBV7-9|-|-
CASSLEVPNYGYTF
TGTGCCAGCAGCTTAGAAGTGCCTAACTATGGCTACACCTTC
>TRBJ1-5|TRBV20-1|-|-
CSARDWDRTPNQPQHF
TGCAGTGCTAGAGATTGGGACCGGACACCAAATCAGCCCCAGCATTTT
>TRBJ2-7|TRBV20-1|few|-
CSASGETTYEQYF
TGCAGTGCTTCGGGAGAGACGACCTACGAGCAGTACTTC
>TRBJ2-2|TRBV5-1|-|TRBD2
CASSTLGTSGTHTGELFF
TGCGCCAGCAGCACACTCGGGACTAGCGGGACCCACACCGGGGAGCTGTTTTTT
>TRBJ1-2|TRBV5-1|-|-
CASSLRQGLDGYTF
TGCGCCAGCAGCTTGAGGCAAGGTCTAGATGGCTACACCTTC
>TRBJ1-1|TRBV7-9|-|-
CASSLVGTDMEAFF
TGTGCCAGCAGCTTAGTCGGGACCGACATGGAAGCTTTCTTT
>TRBJ1-3|TRBV12-3/TRBV12-4|-|-
CASREGGGGNTIYF
TGTGCCAGCAGGGAAGGGGGAGGTGGAAACACCATATATTTT
>TRBJ1-1|TRBV16|-|TRBD1
CASSQSEAGGTEAFF
TGTGCCAGCAGCCAATCTGAGGCAGGGGGCACTGAAGCTTTCTTT
>TRBJ1-5|TRBV12-3/TRBV12-4|many|TRBD1
CASRPGTGNNQPQHF
TGTGCCAGCAGGCCCGGGACAGGGAACAATCAGCCCCAGCATTTT